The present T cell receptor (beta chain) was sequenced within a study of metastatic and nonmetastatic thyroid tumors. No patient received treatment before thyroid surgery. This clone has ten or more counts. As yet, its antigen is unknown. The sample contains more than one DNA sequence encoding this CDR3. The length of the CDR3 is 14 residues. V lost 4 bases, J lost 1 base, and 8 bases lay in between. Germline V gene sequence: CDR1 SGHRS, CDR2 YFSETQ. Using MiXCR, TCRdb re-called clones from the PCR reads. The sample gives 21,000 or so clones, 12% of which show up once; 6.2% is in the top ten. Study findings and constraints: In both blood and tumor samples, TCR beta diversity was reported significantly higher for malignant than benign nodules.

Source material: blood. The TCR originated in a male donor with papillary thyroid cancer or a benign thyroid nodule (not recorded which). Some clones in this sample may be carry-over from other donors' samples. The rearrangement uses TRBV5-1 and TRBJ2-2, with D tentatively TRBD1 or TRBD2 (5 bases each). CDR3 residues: CASSSGQNTGELFF. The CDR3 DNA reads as TGCGCCAGCAGCAGCGGACAGAACACCGGGGAGCTGTTTTTT.